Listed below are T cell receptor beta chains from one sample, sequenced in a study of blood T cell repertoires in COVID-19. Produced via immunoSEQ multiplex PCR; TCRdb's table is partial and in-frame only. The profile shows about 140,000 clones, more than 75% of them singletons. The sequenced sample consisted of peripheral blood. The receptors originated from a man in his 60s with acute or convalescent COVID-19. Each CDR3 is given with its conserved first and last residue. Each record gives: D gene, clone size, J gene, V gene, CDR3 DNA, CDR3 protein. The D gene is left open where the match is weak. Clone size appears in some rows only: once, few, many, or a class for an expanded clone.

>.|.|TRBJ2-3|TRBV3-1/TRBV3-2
TGTGCCAGCAGCCAAGATATAAGGGGTGGTACAGATACGCAGTATTTT
CASSQDIRGGTDTQYF
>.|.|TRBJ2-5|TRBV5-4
TGTGCCAGCAGCTCCGTCGTCGGGACTCTTGCGGGGGAGACCCAGTACTTC
CASSSVVGTLAGETQYF
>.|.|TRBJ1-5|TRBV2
TGTGCCAGCAGTGAGCAGTCGGGGGGCGCGGAGCCCCAGCATTTT
CASSEQSGGAEPQHF
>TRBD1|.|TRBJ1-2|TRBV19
TGTGCCAGTAGTATATGGGACAGGGACTATGGCTACACCTTC
CASSIWDRDYGYTF
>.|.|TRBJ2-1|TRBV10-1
TGCGCCAGCAGTGAGTCGGGACTTACGAATGAGCAGTTCTTC
CASSESGLTNEQFF
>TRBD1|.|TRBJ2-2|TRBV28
TGTGCCAGCAGTTACCACAGGGGGCGCGTCACCGGGGAGCTGTTTTTT
CASSYHRGRVTGELFF
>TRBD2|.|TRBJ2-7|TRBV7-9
TGTGCCAGCAGCCCGAGCGGGAGAATGTCCTACGAGCAGTACTTC
CASSPSGRMSYEQYF
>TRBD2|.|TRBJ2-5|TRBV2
TGTGCCAGCACGCCGGGACTACTAGATTACACCCAGTACTTC
CASTPGLLDYTQYF
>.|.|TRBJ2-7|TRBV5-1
TGCGCCAGCAGCTGGGGGGGCGAACAGTACTTC
CASSWGGEQYF
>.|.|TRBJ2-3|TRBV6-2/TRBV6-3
TGTGCCAGCAGTTACGACAGGATCACAGATACGCAGTATTTT
CASSYDRITDTQYF
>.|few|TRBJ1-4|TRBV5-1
TGCGCCAGCCGTCCCTCAGGGTTTCCAAATGAAAAACTGTTTTTT
CASRPSGFPNEKLFF
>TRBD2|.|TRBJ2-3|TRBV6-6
TGTGCCAGCACTCGAAAAATTGGCGGGAGCGGCACAGATACGCAGTATTTT
CASTRKIGGSGTDTQYF
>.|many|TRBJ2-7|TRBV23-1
TGCGCCAGCAGTCCTATAACTGCCCGGGACATACATTCCTACGAGCAGTACTTC
CASSPITARDIHSYEQYF
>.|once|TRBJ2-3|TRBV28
TGTGCCAGCAGTTCCCTAGAGTACACAGATACGCAGTATTTT
CASSSLEYTDTQYF
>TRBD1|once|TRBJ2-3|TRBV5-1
TGCGCCAGCAGCTCAGGGGGCTCGGACCGGGGTGATACGCAGTATTTT
CASSSGGSDRGDTQYF
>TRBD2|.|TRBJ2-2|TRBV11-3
TGTGCCAGCAGCTGGACTAGCGGGATTGAAAGGACCGGGGAGCTGTTTTTT
CASSWTSGIERTGELFF
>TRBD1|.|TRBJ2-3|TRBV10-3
TGTGCCATCAACGGCAGGGGGCTGTTGGATACGCAGTATTTT
CAINGRGLLDTQYF
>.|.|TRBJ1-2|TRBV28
TGTGCCAGCAGTTTCACAGAATACTATGGCTACACCTTC
CASSFTEYYGYTF
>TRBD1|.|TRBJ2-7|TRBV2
TGTGCCAGCAGCAGGGACAGGGGGATAGACGAGCAGTACTTC
CASSRDRGIDEQYF
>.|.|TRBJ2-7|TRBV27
TGTGCCAGCAGTAAGGTGGGGGCCACTCTTTACGAGCAGTACTTC
CASSKVGATLYEQYF
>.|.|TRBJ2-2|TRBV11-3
TGTGCCAGCAGCCTGGCAGGGGCCGGGGAGCTGTTTTTT
CASSLAGAGELFF
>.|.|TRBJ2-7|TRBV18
TGTGCCAGCTCAAACTACGGACCGAACCTTAGCGACGAGCAGTACTTC
CASSNYGPNLSDEQYF
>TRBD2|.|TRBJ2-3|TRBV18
TGTGCCAGCTCAGCACTAGCGGGAGCCGAAGATACGCAGTATTTT
CASSALAGAEDTQYF
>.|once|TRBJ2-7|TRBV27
TGTGCCAGCCAAAAAACTCTACCCACCCTGGCGGCTGGGGGCACCTACGAGCAGTACTTC
CASQKTLPTLAAGGTYEQYF
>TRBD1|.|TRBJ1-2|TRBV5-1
TGCGCCAGCAGCTGGGGGACAGTCGACTATGGCTACACCTTC
CASSWGTVDYGYTF
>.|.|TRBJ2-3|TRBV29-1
TGCAGCGTTGAACTGGGCCGCACAGATACGCAGTATTTT
CSVELGRTDTQYF
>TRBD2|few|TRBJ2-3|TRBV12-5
TGTGCTAGTGGTTTGGTACTAGCGGGAGCAACAGATACGCAGTATTTT
CASGLVLAGATDTQYF
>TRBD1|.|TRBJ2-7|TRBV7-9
TGTGCCAGCAGCTCTATCTCCCACCATACAGGGGGGAAAACCTACGAGCAGTACTTC
CASSSISHHTGGKTYEQYF
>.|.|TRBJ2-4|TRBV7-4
TGTGCCAGCAGCCCACAGACAGTAGCCAAAAACATTCAGTACTTC
CASSPQTVAKNIQYF
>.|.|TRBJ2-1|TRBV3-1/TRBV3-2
TGTGCCAGCACCCTAGGGGGTAATGAGCAGTTCTTC
CASTLGGNEQFF
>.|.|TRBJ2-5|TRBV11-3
TGTGCCAGCAGCCCCCGGGCGGGGGAGACCCAGTACTTC
CASSPRAGETQYF
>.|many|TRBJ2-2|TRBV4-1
TGCGCCAGCAGCCAAGAGTACAACCTGAACACCGGGGAGCTGTTTTTT
CASSQEYNLNTGELFF
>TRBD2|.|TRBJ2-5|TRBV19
TGTGCCAGTACATTGGGACTAGCGGGCGAAGAGACCCAGTACTTC
CASTLGLAGEETQYF
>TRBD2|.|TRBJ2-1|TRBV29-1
TGCAGCGTTTATAGCGGGAGGGCCTCCTACAATGAGCAGTTCTTC
CSVYSGRASYNEQFF
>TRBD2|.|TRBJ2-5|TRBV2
TGTGCCAGCAGATCACTAGCGGAGACCCAGTACTTC
CASRSLAETQYF
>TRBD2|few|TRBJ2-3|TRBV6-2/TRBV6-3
TGTGCCAGCAGTTACCCCGAGCTAGCGGGATATGGTACAGATACGCAGTATTTT
CASSYPELAGYGTDTQYF
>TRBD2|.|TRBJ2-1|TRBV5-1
TGCGCCAGCAGCTTGTTCGCGGGAGAGTCCTACAATGAGCAGTTCTTC
CASSLFAGESYNEQFF
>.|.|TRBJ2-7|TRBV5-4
TGTGCCAGCAGCCCATCAGAGGCCCACTACGAGCAGTACTTC
CASSPSEAHYEQYF
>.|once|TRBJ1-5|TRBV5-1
TGCGCCAGCAGCTTGGACAGTTATCAGCCCCAGCATTTT
CASSLDSYQPQHF
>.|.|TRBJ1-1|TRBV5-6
TGTGCCAGCAGCTTGGGACCGGGAGAAGCTTTCTTT
CASSLGPGEAFF
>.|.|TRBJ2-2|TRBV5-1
TGCGCCAGCAGCTTGGTCTCGGGGGGCGCGCCCGGGGAGCTGTTTTTT
CASSLVSGGAPGELFF
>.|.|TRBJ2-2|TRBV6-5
TGTGCCAGCAGTTACCGGGCGAACACCGGGGAGCTGTTTTTT
CASSYRANTGELFF
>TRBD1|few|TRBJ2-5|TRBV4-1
TGCGCCAGCAGCGAGGGGGACAGGGGGCTTGAGACCCAGTACTTC
CASSEGDRGLETQYF
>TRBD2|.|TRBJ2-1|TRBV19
TGTGCCAGTAGCCCTACTAGCGGGAGGGCCCATATGAGCAATGAGCAGTTCTTC
CASSPTSGRAHMSNEQFF
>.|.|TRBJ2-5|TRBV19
TGTGCCAGTAGTATAGTTCCCGCGGAGACCCAGTACTTC
CASSIVPAETQYF
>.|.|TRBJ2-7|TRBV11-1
TGTGCCAGCAGCTTAGACAGGGTAGCCCACGAGCAGTACTTC
CASSLDRVAHEQYF
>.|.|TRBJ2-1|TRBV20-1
TGCAGTGCTAGGGGTGGGGCAGACGGGTTCTTC
CSARGGADGFF
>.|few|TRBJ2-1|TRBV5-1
TGCGCCAGCAAAATATACAATGAGCAGTTCTTC
CASKIYNEQFF
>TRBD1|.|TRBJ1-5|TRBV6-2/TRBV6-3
TGTGCCAGCAGTTCGTGGACAGGACGCAATCAGCCCCAGCATTTT
CASSSWTGRNQPQHF
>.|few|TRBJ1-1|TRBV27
TGTGCCAGCGCTGGGGCAAAAGCTTTCTTT
CASAGAKAFF
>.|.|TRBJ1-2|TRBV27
TGTGCCAGCAGTTTTAACAGGGTGGAGGGCTACACCTTC
CASSFNRVEGYTF
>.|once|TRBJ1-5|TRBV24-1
TGTGCCACCCCTACCCCCCCAGGAGGATATAGCAATCAGCCCCAGCATTTT
CATPTPPGGYSNQPQHF
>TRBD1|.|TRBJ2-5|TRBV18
TGTGCCAGCTCAAAACTACAGGGGGAAGAGACCCAGTACTTC
CASSKLQGEETQYF
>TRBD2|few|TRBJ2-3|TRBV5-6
TGTGCCAGCAGCCCGAGCGGGAGGGTCGATACGCAGTATTTT
CASSPSGRVDTQYF
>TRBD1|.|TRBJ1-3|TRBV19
TGTGCCAGTAGTATCCAGGCGGACAGGGCTGGAAACACCATATATTTT
CASSIQADRAGNTIYF
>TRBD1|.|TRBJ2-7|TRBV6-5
TGTGCCAGCAGGGCCGGGACAGGGGTGTCCTACGAGCAGTACTTC
CASRAGTGVSYEQYF
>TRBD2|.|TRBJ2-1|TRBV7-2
TGTGCCAGCAGCTTAGTGGGTAGCGGGAGGCGAAATGAGCAGTTCTTC
CASSLVGSGRRNEQFF